Listed here are 21 T cell receptor beta chains from one sample, sequenced in a study of OX40 agonist ivuxolimab in advanced cancers. Sequencing was performed with immunoSEQ multiplex PCR; in TCRdb, only in-frame clones are kept and a portion is missing. This table has fewer than 90,000 clones, about 88% appearing once. The source material was CD4+ or CD8+ T cells sorted from blood, sampled in a trial of the OX40 agonist ivuxolimab. Receptor source: an adult with an advanced solid tumor such as melanoma, head and neck, liver or kidney cancer.

V is TRBV9 and J is TRBJ2-2, with 9 bases that match TRBD1. Germline trimming cut 4 bases from V and 4 bases from J; bases unmatched to any gene: 8. Germline CDR1 SGDLS, CDR2 YYNGEE. CDR3 length equals 16 residues. The CDR3 DNA sequence: TGTGCCAGCAGCCCGAGGACAGGGGTCGGCACCGGGGAGCTGTTTTTT. Its translation is CASSPRTGVGTGELFF.

The chain links TRBV6-1 to TRBJ2-5; D might be TRBD1 or TRBD2, each matching 5 bases. From germline, CDR1 is MNHNS and CDR2 SASEGT. V dropped 4 bases and J dropped 5 bases, with 14 bases sitting between them. The CDR3 length is 14 residues. In nucleotides, the CDR3 is TGTGCCAGCAGTGCGCCCGAGGGGCACGAGACCCAGTACTTC. Amino acids: CASSAPEGHETQYF.

The rearrangement uses TRBV9 and TRBJ2-3; D may match TRBD1 or TRBD2 (5 bases each). The CDR3 consists of 15 residues. Germline assignment: CDR1 SGDLS and CDR2 YYNGEE. The germline V and J ends were trimmed by 0 bases and 2 bases, with 10 bases remaining between them. In DNA form, the CDR3 reads TGTGCCAGCAGCGTAGTGGGGGTGCACACAGATACGCAGTATTTT. It is translated as CASSVVGVHTDTQYF.

About this clone itself: Other DNA sequences in this sample translate to the same CDR3. V usage is TRBV18 and J usage is TRBJ2-2; D unclear. Trimming removed 3 bases at V and 2 bases at J, with 7 bases between. Germline-derived CDR1 and CDR2 are KGHSH and LQKENI. The CDR3 covers 14 residues. The CDR3 nucleotides read TGTGCCAGCTCACCTATATCAAACACCGGGGAGCTGTTTTTT. As protein: CASSPISNTGELFF.

The chain joins TRBV29-1 to TRBJ2-2, with 7 bases matching TRBD1. Germline loops: CDR1 SQVTM, CDR2 ANQGSEA. V was pared by 4 bases and J by 6 bases, with 5 bases of the junction left unmatched. This CDR3 has 13 amino acids. The CDR3 reads CSVGDRVAGELFF. The DNA of the CDR3 is TGCAGCGTTGGTGACAGGGTCGCCGGGGAGCTGTTTTTT.

The rearrangement links TRBV2 to TRBJ2-7; D could derive from TRBD1 or TRBD2 (5 bases each). Trimming took off 7 bases at V and 6 bases at J, with 22 bases between the two ends. This CDR3 contains 15 residues. The germline V gene encodes CDR1 SNHLY and CDR2 FYNNEI. The CDR3 DNA reads TGTGCCAGCAAGGCCGAGACAGAGGGGCCTGGCGAGCAGTACGTC. The encoded protein is CASKAETEGPGEQYV.

The chain links TRBV10-3 to TRBJ1-4; weak D call: TRBD1 (6 bases). Germline values: CDR1 ENHRY, CDR2 SYGVKD. The germline V and J ends were trimmed by 6 bases and 6 bases, with 14 bases remaining between them. CDR3 length: 14 residues. CDR3 region: CAIRKDRTDEKLFF. DNA of the CDR3: TGTGCCATCAGGAAAGACAGGACCGATGAAAAACTGTTTTTT.

This chain connects TRBV2 to TRBJ2-5, with D maybe TRBD1 (5 bases). Trimming left V 4 bases short and J 1 base short, with 10 bases between. Looked up from germline, CDR1 is SNHLY and CDR2 is FYNNEI. The CDR3 spans 14 residues. The CDR3 bases are TGTGCCAGCAGTGTCGTGACAGTCCAAGAGACCCAGTACTTC. Residues: CASSVVTVQETQYF.

V and J are TRBV5-4 and TRBJ2-3; 13 nucleotides line up with TRBD2. The J segment lost 0 bases and the V segment lost 2 bases, leaving 3 bases of the junction unmatched. The CDR3 is 17 amino acids. Germline V gene sequence: CDR1 SGHNT, CDR2 YYREEE (reference sequence). CDR3 nucleotide sequence: TGTGCCAGCAGCTTAGGACTAGCGGGAGCTAGCACAGATACGCAGTATTTT. The encoded protein is CASSLGLAGASTDTQYF.

CDR3 sequence (DNA): TGTGCCAGCAGCTTATTTGGGCCGGGGGCCAACGTCCTGACTTTC. It specifies CASSLFGPGANVLTF. This rearrangement joins TRBV7-3 to TRBJ2-6; D remains unclear. Per germline, CDR1 SGHTA and CDR2 FQGTGA. The CDR3 is made up of 15 amino acids. Between the trimmed V and J ends, which lost 2 bases and 4 bases, there was a span of 9 bases.

V usage is TRBV5-1 and J usage is TRBJ2-7; D is undetermined. Germline values: CDR1 SGHRS, CDR2 YFSETQ. CDR3 length: 14 amino acids. V gave up 0 bases and J gave up 3 bases, with 10 bases separating them. The DNA of the CDR3 is TGCGCCAGCAGCTTGGCCGGTGACCTCTACGAGCAGTACTTC. Translated: CASSLAGDLYEQYF.

J is TRBJ1-1 and V is TRBV30, with a possible D match to TRBD1 (6 bases). Germline V gene lookup returns CDR1 GTSNPN and CDR2 SVGIG (reference sequence). This CDR3 comprises 11 residues. The V end was cut by 8 bases, the J end by 2 bases, with 9 bases between. The CDR3 DNA reads TGTGCCGGAGGGGGAAACACTGAAGCTTTCTTT. Translating gives CAGGGNTEAFF.

This chain joins TRBV29-1 and TRBJ2-5, with D maybe TRBD2 (5 bases). V was pared by 8 bases and J by 3 bases, with 16 bases between. The CDR3 contains 13 residues. CDR1 and CDR2 (germline): SQVTM, ANQGSEA. The CDR3 sequence: CSSNTGSKETQYF. As DNA, the CDR3 is TGCAGCTCCAACACGGGGTCGAAAGAGACCCAGTACTTC.

The V and J genes are TRBV5-4 and TRBJ1-6; 8 bases fit TRBD1. CDR3 length equals 16 residues. V gave up 0 bases and J gave up 4 bases; unmatched junction bases: 3. Germline values: CDR1 SGHNT, CDR2 YYREEE (reference sequence). CDR3 sequence: CASSLGDRKYNSPLHF. The DNA for the CDR3 is TGTGCCAGCAGCTTGGGGGACAGGAAATATAATTCACCCCTCCACTTT.

This clone was seen once. V is TRBV4-1 and J is TRBJ2-3, with D perhaps assigned TRBD1 or TRBD2 (6 bases each). Germline lookup yields CDR1 MGHRA and CDR2 YSYEKL. This CDR3 has 16 residues. V was cut by 2 bases and J by 0 bases, with 12 bases left in between. The CDR3 DNA is TGCGCCAGCAGCCAATACGGGGGCACTAGCACAGATACGCAGTATTTT. Encoded protein: CASSQYGGTSTDTQYF.

The chain recombines TRBV4-3 with TRBJ2-1; 10 nucleotides agree with TRBD2. The CDR3 loop spans 20 amino acids. V lost 4 bases and J lost 0; bases outside the gene matches: 15. Germline loops: CDR1 LGHNA, CDR2 YSLEER. The CDR3 region has the DNA TGCGCCAGCAGCCTGACTAGGTCTAGCGGGAGTATAGCCTCCTACAATGAGCAGTTCTTC. Encoded protein: CASSLTRSSGSIASYNEQFF.

This chain joins TRBV5-1 and TRBJ2-7, with D tentatively TRBD2 (5 bases). The germline V gene has CDR1 SGHRS and CDR2 YFSETQ. Deletions cut 1 base from V and 6 bases from J, with 17 bases between. This CDR3 is built from 15 residues. As DNA, the CDR3 is TGCGCCAGCAGCTTGTTTTCCGCCGAGGGCGCCGAGCAGTACTTC. Translated: CASSLFSAEGAEQYF.

This clone showed up just once. The chain uses TRBV4-3 and TRBJ2-1, with 11 bases identical to TRBD2. This CDR3 contains 19 residues. V lost 0 bases and J lost 6; bases outside the gene matches: 13. Germline V gene data show CDR1 as LGHNA and CDR2 as YSLEER. The CDR3 bases are TGCGCCAGCAGCCAAGATTGGCTAGCGGGAGGCCCATTCTCCAATGAGCAGTTCTTC. The encoded protein is CASSQDWLAGGPFSNEQFF.

V is TRBV19 and J is TRBJ1-1; D is perhaps TRBD1 (6 bases). CDR1 LNHDA and CDR2 SQIVND come from the germline V gene (reference sequence). V was trimmed by 4 bases and J by 1 base, leaving 19 bases between them. This CDR3 comprises 17 residues. CDR3 region: CASSRRVDRIGNTEAFF. As DNA, the CDR3 is TGTGCCAGTAGTAGGAGGGTCGACAGGATTGGGAACACTGAAGCTTTCTTT.

The chain combines TRBV23-1 with TRBJ2-5; D uncertain. TRBV23-1 is designated an ORF whose function remains uncertain. The CDR3 length is 15 residues. Trimming took off 2 bases at V and 2 bases at J, with 12 bases between the two ends. CDR3 protein: CASSQRNTQQETQYF. The CDR3 DNA follows: TGCGCCAGCAGTCAACGCAATACACAGCAAGAGACCCAGTACTTC.

This chain links TRBV10-3 with TRBJ2-1; 11 positions match TRBD2. CDR1 is ENHRY and CDR2 is SYGVKD in the germline V gene. The CDR3 length is 14 residues. V shed 5 bases, J shed 6 bases, and the junction held 3 bases outside the gene matches. The CDR3 loop is CAISLAGGGNEQFF. For the CDR3, the DNA is TGTGCCATCAGTTTAGCGGGAGGGGGCAATGAGCAGTTCTTC.